The 5 T cell receptor beta chains listed next were all sequenced from one sample in a study of shared clonotypes between healthy human individuals. Here immunoSEQ multiplex PCR was the method, and the copy in TCRdb shows in-frame clones only, minus some. The sample contains around 1.1 million clones, approximately 75% of which appear only once. Sequences were obtained from memory CD4+ T cells from PBMCs. Subset given: CD45RA-negative fraction. Receptor source: a man between 18 and 29 years old in good health. Some clones in this sample may be carry-over from other donors' samples.

The table lists this clone with a few counts. Other DNA sequences of this sample code for an identical CDR3. The J gene is TRBJ2-1, the V gene TRBV27; D perhaps matches TRBD1 (5 bases). Trimming left V 6 bases short and J 1 base short, with 10 bases between. The CDR3 covers 14 residues. Germline CDR1 reads MNHEY; CDR2 reads SMNVEV (reference sequence). The CDR3 reads CASSPSGSYNEQFF. CDR3 nucleotide sequence: TGTGCCAGCAGCCCATCAGGGTCCTACAATGAGCAGTTCTTC.

V usage is TRBV7-8 and J usage is TRBJ2-7; 12 nucleotides align to TRBD2. CDR1 is SGHVS and CDR2 is FQNEAQ in the germline V gene. There are 15 residues in the CDR3. V shed 3 bases and J 5 bases; nucleotides not matched to a gene: 5. The CDR3 DNA sequence: TGTGCCAGCAGCTTTTCTAGCGGGAGGGCCCACGAGCAGTACTTC. Translated, it gives CASSFSSGRAHEQYF.

This chain joins TRBV2 and TRBJ2-5, with a tentative D call TRBD1 (6 bases). V was clipped by 8 bases and J by 4 bases, with 20 bases between them. Germline V CDR1 and CDR2: SNHLY, FYNNEI. The CDR3 has 15 residues. The CDR3 sequence is CASGKQGMGGETQYF. DNA of the CDR3: TGTGCCAGCGGGAAACAGGGAATGGGCGGAGAGACCCAGTACTTC.

Worth noting for this clone: The germline gene is not matched at one end of the junction; a read error may be the cause. Other DNA sequences in the sample encode the same CDR3. The chain links TRBV28 to TRBJ1-5, with D uncertain. This CDR3 has 12 amino acids. From germline, CDR1 is MDHEN and CDR2 SYDVKM. The CDR3, as DNA: TGTGCCAGCAGTTTTAGCGATCAGCCCCAGCATTTT. Protein: CASSFSDQPQHF.

This chain uses TRBV5-6 with TRBJ1-2; D ambiguous. The CDR3 runs to 17 residues. Looked up from germline, CDR1 is SGHDT and CDR2 is YYEEEE. The V gene lost 0 bases and the J gene lost 4 bases, with 19 bases spanning the gap. CDR3 amino acids: CASSLVGDKRVVYGYTF. Here the CDR3 DNA reads TGTGCCAGCAGCTTGGTCGGAGATAAGAGGGTTGTCTATGGCTACACCTTC.